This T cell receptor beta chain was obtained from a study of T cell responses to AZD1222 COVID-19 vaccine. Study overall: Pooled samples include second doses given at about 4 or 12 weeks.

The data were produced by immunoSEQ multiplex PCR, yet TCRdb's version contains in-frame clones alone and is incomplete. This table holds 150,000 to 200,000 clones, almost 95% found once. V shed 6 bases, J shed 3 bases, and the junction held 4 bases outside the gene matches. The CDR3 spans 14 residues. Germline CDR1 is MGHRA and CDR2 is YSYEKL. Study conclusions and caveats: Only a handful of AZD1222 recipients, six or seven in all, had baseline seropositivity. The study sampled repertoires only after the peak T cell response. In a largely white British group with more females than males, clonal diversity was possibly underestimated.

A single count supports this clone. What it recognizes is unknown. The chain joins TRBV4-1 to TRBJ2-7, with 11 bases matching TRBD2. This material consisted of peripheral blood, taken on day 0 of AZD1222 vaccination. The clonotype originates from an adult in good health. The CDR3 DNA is TGCGCCAGCAGACAAACTAGCGGGAGCTACGAGCAGTACTTC. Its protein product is CASRQTSGSYEQYF.